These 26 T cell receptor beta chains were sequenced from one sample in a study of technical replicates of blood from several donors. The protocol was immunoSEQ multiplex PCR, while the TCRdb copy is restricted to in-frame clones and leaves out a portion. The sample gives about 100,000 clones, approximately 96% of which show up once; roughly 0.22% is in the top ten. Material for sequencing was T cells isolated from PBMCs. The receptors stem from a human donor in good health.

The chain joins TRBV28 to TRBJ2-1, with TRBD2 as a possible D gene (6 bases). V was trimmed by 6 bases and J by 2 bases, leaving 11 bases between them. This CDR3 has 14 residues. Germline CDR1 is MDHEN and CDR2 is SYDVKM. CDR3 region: CASRSSGAYNEQFF. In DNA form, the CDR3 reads TGTGCCAGCAGGAGTAGCGGTGCCTACAATGAGCAGTTCTTC.

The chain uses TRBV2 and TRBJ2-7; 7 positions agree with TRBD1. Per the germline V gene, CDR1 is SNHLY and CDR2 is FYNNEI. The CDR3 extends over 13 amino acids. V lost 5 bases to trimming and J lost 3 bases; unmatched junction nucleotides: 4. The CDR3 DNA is TGTGCCAGCAGTCCGACAGGGCGCTACGAGCAGTACTTC. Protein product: CASSPTGRYEQYF.

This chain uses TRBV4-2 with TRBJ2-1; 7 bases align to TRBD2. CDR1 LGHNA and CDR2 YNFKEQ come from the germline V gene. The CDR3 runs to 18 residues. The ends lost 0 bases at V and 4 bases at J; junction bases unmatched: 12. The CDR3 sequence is CASSQDLYGASGYNEQFF. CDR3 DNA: TGTGCCAGCAGCCAAGATCTTTATGGGGCTAGCGGATACAATGAGCAGTTCTTC.

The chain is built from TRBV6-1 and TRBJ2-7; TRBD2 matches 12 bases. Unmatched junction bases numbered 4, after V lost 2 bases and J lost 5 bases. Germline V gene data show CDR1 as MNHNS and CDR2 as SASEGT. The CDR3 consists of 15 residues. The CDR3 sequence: CASSEKSSGRDEQYF. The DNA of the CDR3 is TGTGCCAGCAGTGAAAAGTCTAGCGGGAGGGACGAGCAGTACTTC.

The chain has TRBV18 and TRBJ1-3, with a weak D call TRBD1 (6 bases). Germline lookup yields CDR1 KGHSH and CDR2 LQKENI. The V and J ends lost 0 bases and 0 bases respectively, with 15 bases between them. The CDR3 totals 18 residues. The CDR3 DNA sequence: TGTGCCAGCTCACCACCGGGACGGACAGACGACTCTGGAAACACCATATATTTT. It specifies CASSPPGRTDDSGNTIYF. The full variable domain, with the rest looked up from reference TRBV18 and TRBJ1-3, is NAGVMQNPRHLVRRRGQEARLRCSPMKGHSHVYWYRQLPEEGLKFMVYLQKENIIDESGMPKERFSAEFPKEGPSILRIQQVVRGDSAAYFCASSPPGRTDDSGNTIYFGEGSWLTVV.

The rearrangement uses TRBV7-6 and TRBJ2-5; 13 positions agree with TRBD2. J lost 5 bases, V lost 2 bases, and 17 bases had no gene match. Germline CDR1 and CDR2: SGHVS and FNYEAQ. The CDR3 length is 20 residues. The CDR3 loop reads CASSLFPSITSGRAQETQYF. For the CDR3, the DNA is TGTGCCAGCAGCTTATTTCCTTCAATCACTAGCGGGAGGGCCCAGGAGACCCAGTACTTC. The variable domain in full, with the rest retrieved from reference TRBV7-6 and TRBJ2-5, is GAGVSQSPRYKVTKRGQDVALRCDPISGHVSLYWYRQALGQGPEFLTYFNYEAQQDKSGLPNDRFSAERPEGSISTLTIQRTEQRDSAMYRCASSLFPSITSGRAQETQYFGPGTRLLVL.

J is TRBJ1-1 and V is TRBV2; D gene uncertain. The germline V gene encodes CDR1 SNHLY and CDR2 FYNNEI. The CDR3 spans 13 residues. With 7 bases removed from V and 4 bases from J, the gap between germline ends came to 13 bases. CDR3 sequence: CASNKQLGTEAFF. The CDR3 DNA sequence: TGTGCCAGCAACAAACAGTTAGGCACTGAAGCTTTCTTT. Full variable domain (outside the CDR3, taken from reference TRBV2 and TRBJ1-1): EPEVTQTPSHQVTQMGQEVILRCVPISNHLYFYWYRQILGQKVEFLVSFYNNEISEKSEIFDDQFSVERPDGSNFTLKIRSTKLEDSAMYFCASNKQLGTEAFFGQGTRLTVV.

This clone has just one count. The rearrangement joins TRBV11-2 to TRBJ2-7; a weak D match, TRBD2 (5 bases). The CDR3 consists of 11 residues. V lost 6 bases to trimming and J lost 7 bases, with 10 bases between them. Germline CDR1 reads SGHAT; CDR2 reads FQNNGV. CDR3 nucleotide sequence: TGTGCCAGCAGTTCCCCGGGAGAGCAGTACTTC. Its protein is CASSSPGEQYF.

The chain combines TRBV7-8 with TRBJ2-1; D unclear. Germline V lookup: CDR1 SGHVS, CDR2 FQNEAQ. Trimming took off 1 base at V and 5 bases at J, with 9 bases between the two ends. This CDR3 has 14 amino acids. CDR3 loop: CASSLVRIDNEQFF. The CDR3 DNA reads TGTGCCAGCAGCTTAGTAAGAATAGACAATGAGCAGTTCTTC.

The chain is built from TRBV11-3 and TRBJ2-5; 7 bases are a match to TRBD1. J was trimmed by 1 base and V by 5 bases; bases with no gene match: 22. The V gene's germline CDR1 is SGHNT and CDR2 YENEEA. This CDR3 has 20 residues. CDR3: CASSPGGQAGTFFFQETQYF. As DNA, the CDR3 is TGTGCCAGCAGCCCAGGCGGACAGGCCGGGACGTTTTTCTTCCAAGAGACCCAGTACTTC.

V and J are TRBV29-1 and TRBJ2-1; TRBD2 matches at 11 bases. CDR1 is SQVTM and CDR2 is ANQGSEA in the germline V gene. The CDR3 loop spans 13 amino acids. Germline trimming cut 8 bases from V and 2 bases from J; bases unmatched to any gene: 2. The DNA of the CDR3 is TGCAGCATTAGCGGGAGGGCCTACAATGAGCAGTTCTTC. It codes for CSISGRAYNEQFF.

The CDR3 nucleotides read TGTGCCAGCAGTCCACCCAGGGGGGAGGATGAGCAGTTCTTC. Translated, it gives CASSPPRGEDEQFF. The gene calls are TRBV27 and TRBJ2-1; weak D call: TRBD1 (7 bases). The CDR3 has 14 amino acids. Germline assignment: CDR1 MNHEY and CDR2 SMNVEV (reference sequence). Trimming took 5 bases from V and 8 from J, leaving 16 bases between them.

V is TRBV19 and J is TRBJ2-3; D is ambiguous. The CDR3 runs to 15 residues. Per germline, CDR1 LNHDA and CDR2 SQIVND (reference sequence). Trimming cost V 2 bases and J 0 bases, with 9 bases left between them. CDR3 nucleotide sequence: TGTGCCAGTAGTATATCCAGTCCTAGCACAGATACGCAGTATTTT. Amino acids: CASSISSPSTDTQYF.

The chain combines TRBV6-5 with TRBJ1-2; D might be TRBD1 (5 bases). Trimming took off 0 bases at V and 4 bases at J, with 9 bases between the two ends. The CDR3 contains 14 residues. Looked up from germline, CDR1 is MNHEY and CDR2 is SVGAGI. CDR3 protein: CASSYSSTAYGYTF. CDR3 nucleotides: TGTGCCAGCAGTTACTCATCGACAGCCTATGGCTACACCTTC.

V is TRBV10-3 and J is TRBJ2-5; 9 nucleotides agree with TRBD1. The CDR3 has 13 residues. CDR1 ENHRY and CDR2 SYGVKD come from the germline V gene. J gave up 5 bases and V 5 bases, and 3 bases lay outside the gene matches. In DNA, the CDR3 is TGTGCCATCAGTTTACAGGGGGCGGAGACCCAGTACTTC. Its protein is CAISLQGAETQYF.

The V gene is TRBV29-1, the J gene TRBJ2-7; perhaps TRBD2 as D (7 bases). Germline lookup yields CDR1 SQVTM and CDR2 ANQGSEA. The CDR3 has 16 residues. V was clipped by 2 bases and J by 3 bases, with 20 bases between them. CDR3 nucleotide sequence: TGCAGCGTTGAATCCCAACCCACAGGGAGGGACTACGAGCAGTACTTC. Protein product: CSVESQPTGRDYEQYF.

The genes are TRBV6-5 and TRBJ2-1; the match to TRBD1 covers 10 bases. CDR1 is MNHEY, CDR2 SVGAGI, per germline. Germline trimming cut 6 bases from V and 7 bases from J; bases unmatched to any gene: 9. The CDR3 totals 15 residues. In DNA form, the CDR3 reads TGTGCCAGCAGACGACAGGGGGCTTATTTTAATGAGCAGTTCTTC. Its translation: CASRRQGAYFNEQFF.

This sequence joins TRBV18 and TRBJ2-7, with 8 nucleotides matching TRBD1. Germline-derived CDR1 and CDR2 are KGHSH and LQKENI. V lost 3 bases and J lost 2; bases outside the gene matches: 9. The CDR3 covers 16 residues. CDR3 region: CASSPSLRDRPYEQYF. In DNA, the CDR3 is TGTGCCAGCTCACCCTCCCTCCGGGACAGGCCCTACGAGCAGTACTTC.

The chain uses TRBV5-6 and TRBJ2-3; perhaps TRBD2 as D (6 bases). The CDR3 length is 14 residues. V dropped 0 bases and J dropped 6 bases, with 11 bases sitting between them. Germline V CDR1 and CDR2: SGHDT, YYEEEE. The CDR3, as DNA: TGTGCCAGCAGCTTGGGGCTAGCGTTGGATACGCAGTATTTT. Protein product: CASSLGLALDTQYF. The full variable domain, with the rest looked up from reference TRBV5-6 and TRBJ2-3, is DAGVTQSPTHLIKTRGQQVTLRCSPKSGHDTVSWYQQALGQGPQFIFQYYEEEERQRGNFPDRFSGHQFPNYSSELNVNALLLGDSALYLCASSLGLALDTQYFGPGTRLTVL.

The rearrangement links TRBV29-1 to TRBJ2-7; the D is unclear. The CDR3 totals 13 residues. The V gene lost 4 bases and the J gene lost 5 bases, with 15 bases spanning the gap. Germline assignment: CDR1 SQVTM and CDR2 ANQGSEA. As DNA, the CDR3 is TGCAGCGTTGTCCCCCTAGGCTTTCACGAGCAGTACTTC. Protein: CSVVPLGFHEQYF.

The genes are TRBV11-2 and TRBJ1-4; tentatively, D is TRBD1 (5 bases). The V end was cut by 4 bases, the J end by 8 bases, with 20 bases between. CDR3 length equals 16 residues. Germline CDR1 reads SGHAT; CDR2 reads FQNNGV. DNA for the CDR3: TGTGCCAGCAGCTATCATAACAGTCCCAAGGGGGAAAAACTGTTTTTT. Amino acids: CASSYHNSPKGEKLFF.

CDR3 in amino acids: CASSLADGNSYEQYF. Here the CDR3 DNA reads TGTGCCAGCAGCTTAGCAGACGGGAACTCCTACGAGCAGTACTTC. The J gene is TRBJ2-7, the V gene TRBV7-9, with D possibly matching TRBD2 (5 bases). Germline V CDR1 and CDR2: SEHNR, FQNEAQ (reference sequence). This CDR3 has 15 amino acids. The V gene lost 0 bases and the J gene lost 0 bases, with 9 bases spanning the gap.

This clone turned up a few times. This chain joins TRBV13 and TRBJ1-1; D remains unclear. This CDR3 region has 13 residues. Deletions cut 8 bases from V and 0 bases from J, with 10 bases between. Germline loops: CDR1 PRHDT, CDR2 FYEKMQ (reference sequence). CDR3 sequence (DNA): TGTGCCAGCTCGTTATCTATGAACACTGAAGCTTTCTTT. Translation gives CASSLSMNTEAFF.

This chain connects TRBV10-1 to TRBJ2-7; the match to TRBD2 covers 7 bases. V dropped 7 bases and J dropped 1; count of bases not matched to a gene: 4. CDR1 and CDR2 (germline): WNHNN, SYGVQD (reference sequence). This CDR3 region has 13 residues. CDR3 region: CASTSGTSYEQYF. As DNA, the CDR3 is TGCGCCAGCACCAGCGGGACTTCCTACGAGCAGTACTTC.

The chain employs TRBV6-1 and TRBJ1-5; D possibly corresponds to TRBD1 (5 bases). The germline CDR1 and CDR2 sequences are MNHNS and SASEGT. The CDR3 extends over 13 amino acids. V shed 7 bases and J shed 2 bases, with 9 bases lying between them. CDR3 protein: CASTGGGNQPQHF. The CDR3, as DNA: TGTGCCAGCACGGGGGGGGGCAATCAGCCCCAGCATTTT.

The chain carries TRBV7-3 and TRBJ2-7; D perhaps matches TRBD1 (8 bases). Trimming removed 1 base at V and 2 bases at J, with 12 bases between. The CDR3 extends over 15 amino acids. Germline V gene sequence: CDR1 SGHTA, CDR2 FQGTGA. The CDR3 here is CASSLRQGTTYEQYF. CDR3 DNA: TGTGCCAGCAGCTTAAGACAGGGGACTACCTACGAGCAGTACTTC.